A selection of T cell receptor beta chains follows, all from one sample in a study of spatial heterogeneity in lung cancer. TCRdb re-analysed the 5' RACE reads in MiXCR, keeping a single row per CDR3 protein. This table has thousands of distinct CDR3 sequences, around 4.5% appearing once. The specimen comprised normal lung tissue next to the tumor, sampled at surgery. The receptor source for this set is a female donor with early-stage non-small cell lung cancer. CDR3s include the opening cysteine and the closing phenylalanine or tryptophan. The order of the fields is J gene, V gene, D gene, clone size, CDR3 protein, CDR3 DNA. The D gene is left open where the match is weak. Part of the rows lack a size; the others show once, few, many or a class for expanded clones.

TRBJ1-1	TRBV10-3	.	many	CAISESPTGDTEAFF	TGTGCCATCAGTGAGTCCCCTACCGGGGACACTGAAGCTTTCTTT
TRBJ2-5	TRBV2	TRBD2	many	CASRAGLAGDETQYF	TGTGCCAGCAGGGCGGGACTAGCGGGGGATGAGACCCAGTACTTC
TRBJ2-5	TRBV10-3	TRBD2	many	CAISGTSGQETQYF	TGTGCCATCAGTGGGACTAGCGGGCAAGAGACCCAGTACTTC
TRBJ1-1	TRBV7-2	.	many	CASSLGGLNEAFF	TGTGCCAGCAGCTTAGGGGGGCTGAATGAAGCTTTCTTT
TRBJ2-7	TRBV19	.	many	CASSIAPGTYEQYF	TGTGCCAGTAGTATAGCCCCCGGAACCTACGAGCAGTACTTC
TRBJ2-5	TRBV7-9	.	.	CASSQEGETQYF	TGTGCCAGCAGCCAGGAAGGAGAGACCCAGTACTTC
TRBJ1-1	TRBV9	.	medium-sized	CASSVETTRGADTEAFF	TGTGCCAGCAGCGTAGAGACCACGAGGGGGGCGGACACTGAAGCTTTCTTT
TRBJ2-1	TRBV19	TRBD2	medium-sized	CASNKPGLAGIDEQFF	TGTGCCAGTAACAAACCGGGACTAGCGGGAATCGATGAGCAGTTCTTC
TRBJ2-4	TRBV6-1	.	.	CASSEDAGGGKNIQYF	TGTGCCAGCAGTGAAGATGCAGGGGGAGGCAAAAACATTCAGTACTTC
TRBJ1-1	TRBV5-1	.	many	CASSSTPWSPTEAFF	TGCGCCAGCAGCTCGACGCCTTGGAGTCCCACTGAAGCTTTCTTT
TRBJ1-1	TRBV7-2	.	medium-sized	CASSSLRGYQAFF	TGTGCCAGCAGCTCTCTCCGGGGGTACCAAGCTTTCTTT
TRBJ2-3	TRBV7-9	TRBD2	medium-sized	CASSPIGTSGRPDTQYF	TGTGCCAGCAGCCCAATAGGGACTAGCGGGAGACCTGATACGCAGTATTTT
TRBJ1-2	TRBV9	.	large	CASSVDRSQYGYTF	TGTGCCAGCAGCGTAGACCGTAGTCAATATGGCTACACCTTC
TRBJ2-2	TRBV12-5	.	medium-sized	CASGLTLSGDTGELFF	TGTGCTAGTGGTTTGACCCTCTCAGGGGACACCGGGGAGCTGTTTTTT
TRBJ2-7	TRBV6-6	TRBD1	many	CASSYTNPGTGGGEQYF	TGTGCCAGCAGTTACACCAACCCCGGGACAGGGGGCGGCGAGCAGTACTTC
TRBJ2-7	TRBV5-1	TRBD1	medium-sized	CASSGTGTGAEQYF	TGCGCCAGCAGCGGTACCGGGACAGGGGCCGAGCAGTACTTC
TRBJ2-2	TRBV5-6	.	hyperexpanded	CASSLVTATGELFF	TGTGCCAGCAGCTTGGTGACCGCCACCGGGGAGCTGTTTTTT
TRBJ2-5	TRBV19	.	medium-sized	CASTDQGTQYF	TGTGCCAGTACCGACCAAGGAACCCAGTACTTC
TRBJ1-1	TRBV20-1	.	medium-sized	CSAHGQLNTEAFF	TGCAGTGCTCATGGACAGTTGAACACTGAAGCTTTCTTT
TRBJ2-5	TRBV12-3/TRBV12-4	.	many	CASSSFTDFSLKETQYF	TGTGCCAGCAGTTCCTTCACCGACTTCTCCCTCAAGGAGACCCAGTACTTC
TRBJ2-1	TRBV20-1	TRBD2	medium-sized	CSARLLGTSGISSYNEQFF	TGCAGTGCTAGACTACTCGGGACTAGCGGGATTAGCTCCTACAATGAGCAGTTCTTC
TRBJ2-2	TRBV5-1	.	medium-sized	CASSFAGELFF	TGCGCCAGCAGCTTTGCCGGGGAGCTGTTTTTT
TRBJ1-5	TRBV28	TRBD1	medium-sized	CASGRQGRQPQHF	TGTGCCAGCGGCCGACAGGGCCGTCAGCCCCAGCATTTT
TRBJ1-6	TRBV11-2	TRBD1	medium-sized	CASSLTQGQSSSYNSPLHF	TGTGCCAGCAGCCTCACCCAGGGACAGTCGAGCTCCTATAATTCACCCCTCCACTTT
TRBJ2-5	TRBV3-1	TRBD2	medium-sized	CASSQSKLAGGGETQYF	TGTGCCAGCAGCCAAAGCAAACTAGCGGGAGGGGGCGAGACCCAGTACTTC
TRBJ1-5	TRBV20-1	TRBD1	many	CSARDGQGYQPQHF	TGCAGTGCTAGAGACGGACAGGGGTATCAGCCCCAGCATTTT
TRBJ2-1	TRBV20-1	TRBD2	many	CSATTGLAIQDEQFF	TGCAGTGCTACCACAGGACTAGCGATCCAGGATGAGCAGTTCTTC
TRBJ2-1	TRBV29-1	TRBD2	medium-sized	CSVGRAGNEQFF	TGCAGCGTTGGGCGAGCGGGGAATGAGCAGTTCTTC